One and the same sample provided the 3 T cell receptor beta chains below, sequenced in a study of cytomegalovirus exposure and HLA in healthy donors. The PCR had 60 Vbeta and 13 Jbeta primers. The protocol was immunoSEQ multiplex PCR, while the TCRdb copy is restricted to in-frame clones and leaves out a portion. Counted here are about 160,000 clones, around 74% occurring once; the ten biggest clones make up about 2.3%. The sequenced sample was PBMCs. These receptors all come from a female donor in good health and CMV-seronegative.

V usage is TRBV10-2 and J usage is TRBJ1-4; 10 nucleotides match TRBD1. V was clipped by 6 bases and J by 1 base; unmatched bases: 8. The CDR3 sequence is 17 residues long. The germline V gene encodes CDR1 WSHSY and CDR2 SAAADI. Here the CDR3 DNA reads TGCGCCAGCAGCGGACAGGGGGTTCTTGGAACTAATGAAAAACTGTTTTTT. As protein: CASSGQGVLGTNEKLFF.

This clone was picked up a small number of times. V and J are TRBV9 and TRBJ1-1; 9 nucleotides match TRBD1. V trimming: 4 bases; J trimming: 5 bases; junction bases outside the gene matches: 12. The CDR3 extends over 16 amino acids. Looked up from germline, CDR1 is SGDLS and CDR2 is YYNGEE. In nucleotides, the CDR3 is TGTGCCAGCAGCCAGACCTTGACAGGGGGGAAGACTGAAGCTTTCTTT. Amino acid sequence: CASSQTLTGGKTEAFF.

This chain links TRBV5-1 with TRBJ2-7; D ambiguous. CDR3 length: 14 residues. From germline, CDR1 is SGHRS and CDR2 YFSETQ. Trimming removed 4 bases at V and 2 bases at J, with 13 bases between. CDR3 bases: TGCGCCAGCAGCGTGCCCGACACCGCCTACGAGCAGTACTTC. Protein product: CASSVPDTAYEQYF.